The clone carrying this T cell receptor (beta chain) was counted a few times. The sample belongs to a study of PD-L1 blockade in urothelial cancer. Urothelial carcinoma affected the patients, and it was locally advanced or metastatic. The CDR3 sequence is 15 residues long. The V and J ends lost 2 bases and 3 bases respectively, with 11 bases between them. Germline CDR1 is GTSNPN and CDR2 is SVGIG (reference sequence). Sequencing was performed with immunoSEQ multiplex PCR; in TCRdb, only in-frame clones are kept and a portion is missing. Of over 45,000 clones listed, about 86% were seen once; the top ten hold roughly 2.8%.

The rearrangement links TRBV30 to TRBJ1-6; D remains unclear. This clonotype was sampled from a man in his forties or fifties with urothelial cancer. The specimen comprised PBMCs, sampled around atezolizumab (anti-PD-L1) treatment. The CDR3 here is CAWSREGVYNSPLHF. CDR3 coding DNA: TGTGCCTGGAGTCGGGAGGGAGTCTATAATTCACCCCTCCACTTT.